Listed here are 20 T cell receptor beta chains from one sample, sequenced in a study of cytomegalovirus exposure and HLA in healthy donors. PCR amplification relied on 60 Vbeta primers (plus 13 Jbeta primers). The table came from immunoSEQ multiplex PCR; TCRdb's copy has only in-frame clones and leaves some out. The sample lists approximately 220,000 clones, 60% to 80% seen once, with approximately 1.9% in the top ten. The sample comprised PBMCs. The origin of the receptors is a woman under 40 in good health and CMV-seronegative.

The chain recombines TRBV19 with TRBJ1-1; no clear D. The germline V and J ends were trimmed by 8 bases and 7 bases, with 11 bases remaining between them. CDR3 length equals 11 residues. The germline V gene encodes CDR1 LNHDA and CDR2 SQIVND (reference sequence). In DNA, the CDR3 is TGTGCCAGTGATACGGGTGGTGAAGCTTTCTTT. Encoded protein: CASDTGGEAFF.

The rearrangement uses TRBV11-3 and TRBJ2-2; 8 bases fit TRBD1. The CDR3 is 15 residues long. The germline V gene encodes CDR1 SGHNT and CDR2 YENEEA. V was clipped by 5 bases and J by 6 bases; unmatched bases: 8. CDR3 residues: CASSTRTGQAGELFF. The CDR3 DNA reads as TGTGCCAGCAGCACTCGGACAGGGCAGGCCGGGGAGCTGTTTTTT.

Points on this clone: An end of the junction does not agree with germline; a read error may underlie this. V is TRBV18 and J is TRBJ1-5; no clear D gene. The germline CDR1 and CDR2 sequences are KGHSH and LQKENI. This CDR3 region has 17 residues. The CDR3 here is CVSSPPNSGYSNQPQHF. CDR3 nucleotide sequence: TGTGTCAGCTCACCACCGAATTCAGGATATAGCAATCAGCCCCAGCATTTT. The full variable domain, its missing parts supplied by reference TRBV18 and TRBJ1-5, is NAGVMQNPRHLVRRRGQEARLRCSPMKGHSHVYWYRQLPEEGLKFMVYLQKENIIDESGMPKERFSAEFPKEGPSILRIQQVVRGDSAAYFCVSSPPNSGYSNQPQHFGDGTRLSIL.

The genes are TRBV5-6 and TRBJ2-6, with D perhaps TRBD2 (5 bases). Germline V gene data show CDR1 as SGHDT and CDR2 as YYEEEE. Trimming cost V 4 bases and J 0 bases, with 11 bases left between them. This CDR3 is 16 amino acids long. Written as DNA, the CDR3 is TGTGCCAGCAGCCCTGGAGGTGGCTCTGGGGCCAACGTCCTGACTTTC. Protein: CASSPGGGSGANVLTF.

The rearrangement links TRBV4-1 to TRBJ2-7, with 11 bases fitting TRBD2. Germline trimming cut 0 bases from V and 4 bases from J; bases unmatched to any gene: 11. Germline CDR1 and CDR2: MGHRA and YSYEKL. This CDR3 comprises 18 residues. The CDR3 is CASSQDTISGGVLYEQYF. DNA for the CDR3: TGCGCCAGCAGCCAAGATACGATTAGCGGGGGGGTTCTTTACGAGCAGTACTTC.

The chain joins TRBV4-1 to TRBJ1-1; D unresolved. V dropped 1 base and J dropped 1 base, with 7 bases sitting between them. The CDR3 is 14 residues long. Per the germline V gene, CDR1 is MGHRA and CDR2 is YSYEKL. The DNA of the CDR3 is TGCGCCAGCAGCCAAGGGGCAGAGAACACTGAAGCTTTCTTT. Protein sequence: CASSQGAENTEAFF.

The chain joins TRBV2 to TRBJ1-5; 9 positions match TRBD1. The V gene's germline CDR1 is SNHLY and CDR2 FYNNEI. After removal of 4 bases from V and 4 bases from J, the junction contained 2 bases not matched to a gene. The CDR3 spans 14 residues. CDR3 in DNA: TGTGCCAGCAGTGTAGGACAGGGGAATCAGCCCCAGCATTTT. Translating gives CASSVGQGNQPQHF.

V gene TRBV30 combines with J gene TRBJ1-4; no clear D. Germline V gene sequence: CDR1 GTSNPN, CDR2 SVGIG (reference sequence). Between the trimmed V and J ends, which lost 4 bases and 3 bases, there was a span of 12 bases. The CDR3 is 14 residues long. Here the CDR3 reads CAWTRGLANEKLFF. The DNA for the CDR3 is TGTGCCTGGACCAGAGGGCTGGCTAATGAAAAACTGTTTTTT. Combining the CDR3 with reference TRBV30 and TRBJ1-4 gives the whole variable domain SQTIHQWPATLVQPVGSPLSLECTVEGTSNPNLYWYRQAAGRGLQLLFYSVGIGQISSEVPQNLSASRPQDRQFILSSKKLLLSDSGFYLCAWTRGLANEKLFFGSGTQLSVL.

The rearrangement uses TRBV4-1 and TRBJ1-1; tentatively, D is TRBD1 (5 bases). The CDR3 extends over 13 amino acids. The V and J ends lost 5 bases and 5 bases respectively, with 12 bases between them. In germline, CDR1 is MGHRA, CDR2 YSYEKL. CDR3 DNA: TGCGCCAGCAGCGATACGACAGCAACTGAAGCTTTCTTT. This translates into CASSDTTATEAFF.

V gene TRBV5-1 combines with J gene TRBJ2-5, with 12 positions matching TRBD2. The DNA matches TRBJ2-7 better at its end, which makes the J call doubtful. Per germline, CDR1 SGHRS and CDR2 YFSETQ. The CDR3 is 16 amino acids. This chain's CDR3 is CASSSSATSGSYEQYF. The CDR3 DNA sequence: TGCGCCAGCAGCTCCTCGGCGACTAGCGGGAGCTACGAGCAGTACTTC.

This clone appeared a single time. This sequence joins TRBV5-8 and TRBJ1-5, with a weak D call TRBD1 (5 bases). The CDR3 runs to 14 residues. Germline V gene sequence: CDR1 SGHTS, CDR2 YDEGEE. V was pared by 2 bases and J by 6 bases, with 12 bases between. In nucleotides, the CDR3 is TGTGCCAGCAGCTTCTCGGCAGGGCGTCAGCCCCAGCATTTT. Its translation: CASSFSAGRQPQHF.

In its sample, this clone was seen a few times. This rearrangement joins TRBV19 to TRBJ1-1; maybe TRBD1 (5 bases). Trimming removed 7 bases at V and 6 bases at J, with 15 bases between. The CDR3 totals 13 residues. Germline CDR1 and CDR2: LNHDA and SQIVND (reference sequence). As DNA, the CDR3 is TGTGCCAGTATGGTCGGGGGTGGGGCTGAAGCTTTCTTT. This sequence encodes CASMVGGGAEAFF.

This chain joins TRBV14 and TRBJ2-3; the D gene is possibly TRBD2 (6 bases). The CDR3 has 16 amino acids. CDR1 and CDR2 from the germline V gene are SGHDN and FVKESK. Trimming took off 1 base at V and 8 bases at J, with 19 bases between the two ends. CDR3 sequence (DNA): TGTGCCAGCAGCCAAGGTGGGAGGAAGATCATCCCTACGCAGTATTTT. Encoded protein: CASSQGGRKIIPTQYF.

The genes are TRBV5-1 and TRBJ2-2; possible D gene TRBD2, 6 bases. The CDR3 spans 15 residues. V lost 4 bases to trimming and J lost 6 bases, with 16 bases between them. The germline V gene encodes CDR1 SGHRS and CDR2 YFSETQ. The CDR3 reads CASSPPDSGPGELFF. As DNA, the CDR3 is TGCGCCAGCAGCCCGCCCGACAGCGGGCCCGGGGAGCTGTTTTTT. The full variable domain, in which reference TRBV5-1 and TRBJ2-2 provide the parts outside the CDR3, is KAGVTQTPRYLIKTRGQQVTLSCSPISGHRSVSWYQQTPGQGLQFLFEYFSETQRNKGNFPGRFSGRQFSNSRSEMNVSTLELGDSALYLCASSPPDSGPGELFFGEGSRLTVL.

This sequence joins TRBV18 and TRBJ1-1; D may be TRBD1 (6 bases). V gave up 2 bases and J gave up 1 base, with 8 bases separating them. CDR1 is KGHSH, CDR2 LQKENI, per germline. The CDR3 is 14 residues long. DNA for the CDR3: TGTGCCAGCTCACCAGTCAGGGGGAACACTGAAGCTTTCTTT. It translates to CASSPVRGNTEAFF.

This chain joins TRBV7-3 and TRBJ2-1, with 8 bases fitting TRBD1. The CDR3 runs to 15 residues. The V gene end was trimmed by 0 bases and the J gene end by 13 bases; junction bases not matched to a gene: 11. Germline CDR1 reads SGHTA; CDR2 reads FQGTGA. The CDR3 DNA reads TGTGCCAGCAGCTTAACGGCGGTAGACAGGGGAAGACAGTTCTTC. This sequence encodes CASSLTAVDRGRQFF.

This sequence joins TRBV30 and TRBJ1-2, with 8 positions matching TRBD1. CDR3 size: 14 residues. V shed 3 bases, J shed 8 bases, and the junction held 11 bases outside the gene matches. Germline V lookup: CDR1 GTSNPN, CDR2 SVGIG (reference sequence). In DNA, the CDR3 is TGTGCCTGGAGCTTAATTCAGGGGGCGGGCGGCTACACCTTC. Translated, it gives CAWSLIQGAGGYTF.

This chain uses TRBV14 with TRBJ2-2, with D hard to call. This CDR3 spans 13 amino acids. V shed 6 bases and J shed 6 bases, with 11 bases lying between them. CDR1 SGHDN and CDR2 FVKESK come from the germline V gene. Here the CDR3 reads CASSQNSAGELFF. CDR3 DNA sequence: TGTGCCAGCAGTCAGAACAGTGCCGGGGAGCTGTTTTTT. Supplemented by reference TRBV14 and TRBJ2-2, the full variable domain reads EAGVTQFPSHSVIEKGQTVTLRCDPISGHDNLYWYRRVMGKEIKFLLHFVKESKQDESGMPNNRFLAERTGGTYSTLKVQPAELEDSGVYFCASSQNSAGELFFGEGSRLTVL.

The V gene is TRBV5-1, the J gene TRBJ2-2; D remains unclear. Germline V CDR1 and CDR2: SGHRS, YFSETQ. The CDR3 runs 16 residues. Trimming cost V 4 bases and J 2 bases, with 15 bases left between them. The CDR3 DNA sequence: TGCGCCAGCAGCCCCACCCCCACTTTAAACACCGGGGAGCTGTTTTTT. This codes for CASSPTPTLNTGELFF.

The V call is TRBV15, the J call TRBJ2-3; D call uncertain. The CDR3 is 12 residues long. Germline V gene data show CDR1 as LNHNV and CDR2 as YYDKDF (reference sequence). The V and J ends lost 4 bases and 6 bases respectively, with 8 bases between them. CDR3 bases: TGTGCCACCAGCATAAGCGAGGATACGCAGTATTTT. Amino acids: CATSISEDTQYF.